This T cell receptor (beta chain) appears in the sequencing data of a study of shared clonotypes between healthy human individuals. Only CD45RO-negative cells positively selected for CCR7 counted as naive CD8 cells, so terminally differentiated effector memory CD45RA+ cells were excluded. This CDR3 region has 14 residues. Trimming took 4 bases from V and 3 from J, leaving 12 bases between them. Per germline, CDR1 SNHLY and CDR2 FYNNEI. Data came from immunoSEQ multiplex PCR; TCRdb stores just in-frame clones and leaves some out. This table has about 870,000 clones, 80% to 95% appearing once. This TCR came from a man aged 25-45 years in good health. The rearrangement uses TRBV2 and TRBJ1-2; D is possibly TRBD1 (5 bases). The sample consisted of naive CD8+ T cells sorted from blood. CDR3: CASSVLTADYGYTF. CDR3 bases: TGTGCCAGCAGTGTACTGACAGCCGACTATGGCTACACCTTC.